The entry below gives a single T cell receptor (beta chain) sequence along with its context. Its cognate antigen is unknown. cDNA libraries of TCR beta carried unique molecular identifiers. TCRdb recomputed calls from the PCR reads with MiXCR, one row per CDR3 protein. The repertoire holds about 540,000 distinct CDR3 sequences, with under 40% as singletons. The entry originates in a study of post-analysis software for immune sequencing data. Whole-study findings and limits: Among a few TRBV segments more frequent in patients than controls were TRBV5-6, TRBV5-1 and TRBV20-1.

Trimming left V 2 bases short and J 0 bases short, with 13 bases between. The length of the CDR3 is 15 residues. Germline CDR1 is SQVTM and CDR2 is ANQGSEA. Sequenced sample: blood. The TCR comes from a girl between 2 and 17 years old with multiple sclerosis. This chain links TRBV29-1 with TRBJ1-2; D is undetermined. The CDR3 nucleotides read TGCAGCGTTGAATCCCAGGCGACAACTAACTATGGCTACACCTTC. It encodes CSVESQATTNYGYTF.